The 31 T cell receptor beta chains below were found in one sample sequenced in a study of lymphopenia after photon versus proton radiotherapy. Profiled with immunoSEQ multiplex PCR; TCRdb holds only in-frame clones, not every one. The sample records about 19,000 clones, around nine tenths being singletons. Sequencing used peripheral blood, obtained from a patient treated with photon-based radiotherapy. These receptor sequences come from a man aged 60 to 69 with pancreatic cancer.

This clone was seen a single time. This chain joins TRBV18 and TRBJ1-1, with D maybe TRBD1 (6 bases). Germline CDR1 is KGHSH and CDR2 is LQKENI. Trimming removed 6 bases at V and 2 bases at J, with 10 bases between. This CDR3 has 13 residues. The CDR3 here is CASSRDTNTEAFF. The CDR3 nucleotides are TGTGCCAGCTCTAGGGACACTAACACTGAAGCTTTCTTT.

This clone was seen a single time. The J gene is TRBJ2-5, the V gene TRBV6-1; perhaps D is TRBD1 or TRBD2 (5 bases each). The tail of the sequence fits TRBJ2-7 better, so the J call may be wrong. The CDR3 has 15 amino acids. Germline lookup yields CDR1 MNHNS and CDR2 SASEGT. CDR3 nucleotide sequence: TGTGCCAGCACCAGCACCGGGACCTACTCCTACGAGCAGTACTTC. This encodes CASTSTGTYSYEQYF.

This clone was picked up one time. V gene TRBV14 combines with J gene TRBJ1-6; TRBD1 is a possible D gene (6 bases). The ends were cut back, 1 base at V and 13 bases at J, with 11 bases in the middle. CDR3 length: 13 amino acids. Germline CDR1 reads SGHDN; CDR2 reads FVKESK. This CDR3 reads CASSQAEGGPLHF. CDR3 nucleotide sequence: TGTGCCAGCAGCCAAGCAGAGGGGGGCCCCCTCCACTTT.

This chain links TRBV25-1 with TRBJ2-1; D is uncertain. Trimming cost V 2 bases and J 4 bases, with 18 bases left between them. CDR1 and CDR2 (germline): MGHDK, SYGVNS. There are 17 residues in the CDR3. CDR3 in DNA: TGTGCCAGCAGTGAAGGCTCCTCCTCGGATCTTTACAATGAGCAGTTCTTC. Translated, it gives CASSEGSSSDLYNEQFF.

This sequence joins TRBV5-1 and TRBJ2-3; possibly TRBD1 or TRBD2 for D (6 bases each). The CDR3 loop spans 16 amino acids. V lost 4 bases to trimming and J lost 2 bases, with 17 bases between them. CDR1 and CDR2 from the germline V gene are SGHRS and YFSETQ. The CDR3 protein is CASSGGVQGHTDTQYF. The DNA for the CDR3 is TGCGCCAGCAGCGGAGGGGTTCAGGGACACACAGATACGCAGTATTTT.

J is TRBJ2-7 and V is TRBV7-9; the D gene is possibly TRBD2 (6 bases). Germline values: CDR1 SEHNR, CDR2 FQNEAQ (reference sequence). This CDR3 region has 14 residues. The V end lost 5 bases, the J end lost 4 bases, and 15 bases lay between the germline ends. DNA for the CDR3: TGTGCCAGCAGCCGGGGGAGTTTGAGGTACGAGCAGTACTTC. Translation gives CASSRGSLRYEQYF. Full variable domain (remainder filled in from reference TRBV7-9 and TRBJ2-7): DTGVSQNPRHKITKRGQNVTFRCDPISEHNRLYWYRQTLGQGPEFLTYFQNEAQLEKSRLLSDRFSAERPKGSFSTLEIQRTEQGDSAMYLCASSRGSLRYEQYFGPGTRLTVT.

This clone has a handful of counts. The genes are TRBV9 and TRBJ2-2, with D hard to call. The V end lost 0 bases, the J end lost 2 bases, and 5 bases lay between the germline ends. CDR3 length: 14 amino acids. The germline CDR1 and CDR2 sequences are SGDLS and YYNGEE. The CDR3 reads CASSVVSNTGELFF. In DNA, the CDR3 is TGTGCCAGCAGCGTAGTATCTAACACCGGGGAGCTGTTTTTT.

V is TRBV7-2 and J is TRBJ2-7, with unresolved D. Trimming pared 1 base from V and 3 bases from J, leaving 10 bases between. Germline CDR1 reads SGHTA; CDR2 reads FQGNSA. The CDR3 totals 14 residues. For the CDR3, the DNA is TGTGCCAGCAGCTTAGACCCGAATTTCTACGAGCAGTACTTC. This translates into CASSLDPNFYEQYF.

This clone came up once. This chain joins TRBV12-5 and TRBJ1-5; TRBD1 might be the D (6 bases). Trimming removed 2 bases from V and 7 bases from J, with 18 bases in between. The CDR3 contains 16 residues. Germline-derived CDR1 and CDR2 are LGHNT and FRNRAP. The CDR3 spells CASGLYAGAVRQPQHF. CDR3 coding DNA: TGTGCTAGTGGTTTGTACGCAGGGGCCGTTAGGCAGCCCCAGCATTTT.

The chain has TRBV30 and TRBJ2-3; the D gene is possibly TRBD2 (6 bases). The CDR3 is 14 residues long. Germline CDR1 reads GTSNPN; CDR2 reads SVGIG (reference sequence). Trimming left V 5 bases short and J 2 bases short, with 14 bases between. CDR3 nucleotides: TGTGCCTGGCAGCACTTAGCGGCCACAGATACGCAGTATTTT. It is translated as CAWQHLAATDTQYF.

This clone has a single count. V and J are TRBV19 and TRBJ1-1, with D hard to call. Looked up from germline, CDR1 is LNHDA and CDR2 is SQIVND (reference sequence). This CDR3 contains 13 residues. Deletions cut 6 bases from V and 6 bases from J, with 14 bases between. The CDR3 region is CASSGYPGPEAFF. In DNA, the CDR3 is TGTGCCAGTAGCGGATACCCCGGACCTGAAGCTTTCTTT.

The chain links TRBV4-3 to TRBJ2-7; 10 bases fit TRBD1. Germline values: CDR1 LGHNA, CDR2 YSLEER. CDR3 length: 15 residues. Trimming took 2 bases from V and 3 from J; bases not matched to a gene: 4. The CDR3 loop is CASSQLTGGFYEQYF. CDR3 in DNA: TGCGCCAGCAGCCAATTGACAGGGGGCTTCTACGAGCAGTACTTC.

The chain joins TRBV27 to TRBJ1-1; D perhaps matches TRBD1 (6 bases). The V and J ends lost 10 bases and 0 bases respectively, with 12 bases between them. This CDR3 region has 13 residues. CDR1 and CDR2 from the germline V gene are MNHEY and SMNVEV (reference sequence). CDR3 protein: CATGRGMNTEAFF. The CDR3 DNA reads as TGTGCCACCGGGAGGGGGATGAACACTGAAGCTTTCTTT.

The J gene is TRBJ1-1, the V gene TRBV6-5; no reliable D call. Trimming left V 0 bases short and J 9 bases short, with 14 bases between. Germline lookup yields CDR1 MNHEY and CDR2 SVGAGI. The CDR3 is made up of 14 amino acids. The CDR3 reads CASSYSSGDAKAFF. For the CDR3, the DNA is TGTGCCAGCAGTTACTCTTCCGGAGATGCGAAAGCTTTCTTT.

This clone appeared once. The CDR3, as DNA: TGTGCCAGCAGCATCGGGACGATGGTTGGGGCTTTCTTT. Protein product: CASSIGTMVGAFF. The rearrangement uses TRBV9 and TRBJ1-1; the D gene is possibly TRBD1 (5 bases). CDR1 and CDR2 (germline): SGDLS, YYNGEE. Trimming took 4 bases from V and 11 from J, leaving 18 bases between them. The CDR3 length is 13 residues. The variable domain in full, completed from reference TRBV9 and TRBJ1-1, reads DSGVTQTPKHLITATGQRVTLRCSPRSGDLSVYWYQQSLDQGLQFLIQYYNGEERAKGNILERFSAQQFPDLHSELNLSSLELGDSALYFCASSIGTMVGAFFGQGTRLTVV.

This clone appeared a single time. CDR3 amino acids: CASRPGSGQGINEQYF. CDR3 coding DNA: TGCGCCAGCAGGCCTGGTTCCGGACAGGGCATCAACGAGCAGTACTTC. The rearrangement uses TRBV5-1 and TRBJ2-7, with 8 bases aligning to TRBD1. CDR1 and CDR2 from the germline V gene are SGHRS and YFSETQ. The CDR3 sequence is 16 residues long. V trimming: 5 bases; J trimming: 5 bases; junction bases outside the gene matches: 15.

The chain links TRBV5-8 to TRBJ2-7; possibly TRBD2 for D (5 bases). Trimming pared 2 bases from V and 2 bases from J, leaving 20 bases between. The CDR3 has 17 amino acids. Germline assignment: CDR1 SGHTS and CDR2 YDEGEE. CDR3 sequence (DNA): TGTGCCAGCAGCTTTTTCCCCCCGCAGGACTCGGCCTACGAGCAGTACTTC. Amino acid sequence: CASSFFPPQDSAYEQYF.

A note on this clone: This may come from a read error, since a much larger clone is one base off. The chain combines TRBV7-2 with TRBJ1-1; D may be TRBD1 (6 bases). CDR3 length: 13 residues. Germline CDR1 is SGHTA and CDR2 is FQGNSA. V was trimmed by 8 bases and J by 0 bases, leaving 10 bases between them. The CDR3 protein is CASGGDMNTEAFF. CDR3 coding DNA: TGTGCCAGCGGGGGGGACATGAACACTGAAGCTTTCTTT.

The CDR3 spells CASSFSTTGELFF. DNA for the CDR3: TGTGCCAGCAGCTTCTCTACCACCGGGGAGCTGTTTTTT. The chain combines TRBV7-3 with TRBJ2-2; D unclear. V lost 3 bases to trimming and J lost 4 bases, with 6 bases between them. The CDR3 runs 13 residues. CDR1 SGHTA and CDR2 FQGTGA come from the germline V gene.

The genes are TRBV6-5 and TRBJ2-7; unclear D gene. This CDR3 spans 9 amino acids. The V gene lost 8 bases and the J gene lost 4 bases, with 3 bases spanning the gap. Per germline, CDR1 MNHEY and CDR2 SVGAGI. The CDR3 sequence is CASGYEQYF. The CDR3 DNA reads TGTGCCAGCGGATACGAGCAGTACTTC.

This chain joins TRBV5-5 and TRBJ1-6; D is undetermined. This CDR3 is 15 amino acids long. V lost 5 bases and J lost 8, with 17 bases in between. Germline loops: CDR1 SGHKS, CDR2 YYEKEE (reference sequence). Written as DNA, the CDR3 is TGTGCCAGCAGTTCCTCAGCCACCGGGGATTCACCCCTCCACTTT. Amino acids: CASSSSATGDSPLHF.

Here the CDR3 DNA reads TGTGCCAGCAGTGAAACCGGGACAGCTTTCGACAATGAGCAGTTCTTC. Amino acid sequence: CASSETGTAFDNEQFF. V gene TRBV2 combines with J gene TRBJ2-1, with 7 nucleotides matching TRBD1. The CDR3 covers 16 residues. CDR1 and CDR2 from the germline V gene are SNHLY and FYNNEI. J was trimmed by 5 bases and V by 2 bases; bases with no gene match: 9.

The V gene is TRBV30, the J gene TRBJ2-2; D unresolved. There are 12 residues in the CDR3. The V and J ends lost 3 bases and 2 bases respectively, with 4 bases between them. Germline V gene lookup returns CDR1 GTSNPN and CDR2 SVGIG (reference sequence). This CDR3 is CAWSYNTGELFF. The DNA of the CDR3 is TGTGCCTGGAGCTATAACACCGGGGAGCTGTTTTTT.

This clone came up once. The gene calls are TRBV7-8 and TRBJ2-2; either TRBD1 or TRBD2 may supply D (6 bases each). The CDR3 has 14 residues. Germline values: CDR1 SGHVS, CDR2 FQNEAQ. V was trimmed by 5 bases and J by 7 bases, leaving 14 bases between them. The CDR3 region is CASSPRGLNGELFF. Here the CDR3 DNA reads TGTGCCAGCAGCCCCCGGGGGCTCAACGGGGAGCTGTTTTTT.

CDR3: CASSISRLGTDTQYF. CDR3 coding DNA: TGTGCCAGTAGTATATCGAGGTTAGGCACAGATACGCAGTATTTT. The chain uses TRBV19 and TRBJ2-3; D remains ambiguous. Germline CDR1 is LNHDA and CDR2 is SQIVND (reference sequence). V lost 2 bases and J lost 1, with 10 bases in between. The CDR3 runs 15 residues.

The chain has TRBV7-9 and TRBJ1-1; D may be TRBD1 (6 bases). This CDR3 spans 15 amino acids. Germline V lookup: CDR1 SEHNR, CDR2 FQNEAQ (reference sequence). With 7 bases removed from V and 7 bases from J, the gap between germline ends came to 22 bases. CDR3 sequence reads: CASIKLPDRTNEAFF. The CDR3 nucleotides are TGTGCCAGCATCAAACTCCCGGACAGAACTAATGAAGCTTTCTTT.

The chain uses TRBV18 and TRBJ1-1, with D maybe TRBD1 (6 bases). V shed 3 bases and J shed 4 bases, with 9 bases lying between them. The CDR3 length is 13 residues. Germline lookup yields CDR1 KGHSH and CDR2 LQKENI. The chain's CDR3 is CASSPIQGTEAFF. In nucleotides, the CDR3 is TGTGCCAGCTCACCCATACAGGGCACTGAAGCTTTCTTT.

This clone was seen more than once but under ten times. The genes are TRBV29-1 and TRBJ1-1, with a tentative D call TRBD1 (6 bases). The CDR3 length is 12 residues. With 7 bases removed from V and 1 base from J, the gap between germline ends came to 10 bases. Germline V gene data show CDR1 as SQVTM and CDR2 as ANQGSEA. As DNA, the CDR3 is TGCAGCGGAAAACAGGGGAACACTGAAGCTTTCTTT. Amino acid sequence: CSGKQGNTEAFF.

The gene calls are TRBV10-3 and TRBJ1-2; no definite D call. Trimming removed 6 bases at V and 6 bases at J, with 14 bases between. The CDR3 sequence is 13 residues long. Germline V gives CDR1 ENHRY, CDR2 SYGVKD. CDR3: CAISRGMVDGYTF. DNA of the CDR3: TGTGCCATCAGCCGGGGAATGGTCGATGGCTACACCTTC.

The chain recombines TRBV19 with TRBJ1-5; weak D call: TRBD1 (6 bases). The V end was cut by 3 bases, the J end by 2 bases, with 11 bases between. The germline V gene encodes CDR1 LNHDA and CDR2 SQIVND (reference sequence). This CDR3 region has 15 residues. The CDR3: CASSMGGQGNQPQHF. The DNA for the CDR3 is TGTGCCAGTAGTATGGGGGGGCAGGGCAATCAGCCCCAGCATTTT. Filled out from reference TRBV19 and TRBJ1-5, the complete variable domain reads DGGITQSPKYLFRKEGQNVTLSCEQNLNHDAMYWYRQDPGQGLRLIYYSQIVNDFQKGDIAEGYSVSREKKESFPLTVTSAQKNPTAFYLCASSMGGQGNQPQHFGDGTRLSIL.

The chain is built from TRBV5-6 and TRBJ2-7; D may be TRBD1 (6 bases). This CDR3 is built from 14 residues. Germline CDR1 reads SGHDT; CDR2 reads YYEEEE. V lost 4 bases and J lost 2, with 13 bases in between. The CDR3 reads CASSPGTYTYEQYF. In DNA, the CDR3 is TGTGCCAGCAGCCCGGGGACATACACCTACGAGCAGTACTTC.